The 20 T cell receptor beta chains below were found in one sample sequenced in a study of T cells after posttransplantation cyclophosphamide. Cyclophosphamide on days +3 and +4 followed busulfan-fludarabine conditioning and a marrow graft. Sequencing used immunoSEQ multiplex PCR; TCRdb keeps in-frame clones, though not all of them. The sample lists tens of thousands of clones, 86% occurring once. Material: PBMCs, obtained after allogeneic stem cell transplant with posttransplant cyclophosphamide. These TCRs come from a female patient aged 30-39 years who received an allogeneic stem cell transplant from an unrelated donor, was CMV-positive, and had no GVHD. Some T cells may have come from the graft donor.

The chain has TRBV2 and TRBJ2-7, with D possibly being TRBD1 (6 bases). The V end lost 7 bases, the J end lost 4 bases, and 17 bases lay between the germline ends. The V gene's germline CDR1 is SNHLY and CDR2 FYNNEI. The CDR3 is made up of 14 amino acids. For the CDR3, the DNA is TGTGCCAGCATTCCCCTACAGGGTGGTTACGAGCAGTACTTC. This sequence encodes CASIPLQGGYEQYF.

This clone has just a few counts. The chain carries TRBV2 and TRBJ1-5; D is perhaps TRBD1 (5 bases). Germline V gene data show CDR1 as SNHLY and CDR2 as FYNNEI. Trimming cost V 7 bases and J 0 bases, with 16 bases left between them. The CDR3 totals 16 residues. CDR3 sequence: CASNSGNIYSNQPQHF. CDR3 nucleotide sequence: TGTGCCAGCAATTCAGGGAATATCTATAGCAATCAGCCCCAGCATTTT.

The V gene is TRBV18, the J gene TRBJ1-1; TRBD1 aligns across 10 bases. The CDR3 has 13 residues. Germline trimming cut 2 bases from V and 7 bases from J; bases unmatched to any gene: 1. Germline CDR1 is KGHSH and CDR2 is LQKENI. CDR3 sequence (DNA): TGTGCCAGCTCACCAGGACAGGGGGGTGAAGCTTTCTTT. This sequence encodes CASSPGQGGEAFF.

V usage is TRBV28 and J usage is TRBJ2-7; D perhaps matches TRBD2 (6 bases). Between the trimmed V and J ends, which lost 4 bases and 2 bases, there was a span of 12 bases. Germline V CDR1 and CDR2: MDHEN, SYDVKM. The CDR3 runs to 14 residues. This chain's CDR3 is CASSSPGLPYEQYF. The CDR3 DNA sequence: TGTGCCAGCAGTTCACCGGGACTCCCCTACGAGCAGTACTTC.

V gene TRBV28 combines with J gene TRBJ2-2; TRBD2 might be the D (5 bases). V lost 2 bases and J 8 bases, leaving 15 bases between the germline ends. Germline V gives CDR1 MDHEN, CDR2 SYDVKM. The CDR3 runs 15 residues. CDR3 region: CASSLMSGPGGELFF. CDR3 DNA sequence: TGTGCCAGCAGTTTAATGAGCGGTCCGGGGGGGGAGCTGTTTTTT.

CDR3 region: CASSLGQGGYEQYF. The CDR3 DNA sequence: TGCGCCAGCAGCTTGGGACAGGGGGGGTACGAGCAGTACTTC. V gene TRBV5-1 combines with J gene TRBJ2-5; 9 bases fit TRBD1. The DNA end is more similar to TRBJ2-7, so the J call may be wrong. From germline, CDR1 is SGHRS and CDR2 YFSETQ. The CDR3 loop spans 14 amino acids.

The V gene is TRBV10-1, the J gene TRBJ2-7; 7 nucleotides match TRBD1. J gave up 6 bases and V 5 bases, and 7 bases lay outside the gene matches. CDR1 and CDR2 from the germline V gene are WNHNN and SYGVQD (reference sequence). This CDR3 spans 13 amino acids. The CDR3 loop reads CASSLGRTGEQYF. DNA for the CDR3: TGCGCCAGCAGTCTGGGTCGGACAGGCGAGCAGTACTTC.

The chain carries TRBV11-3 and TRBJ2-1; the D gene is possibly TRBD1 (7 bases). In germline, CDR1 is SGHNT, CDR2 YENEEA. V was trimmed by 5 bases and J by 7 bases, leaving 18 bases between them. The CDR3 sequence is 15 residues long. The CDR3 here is CASSPFGGTENEQFF. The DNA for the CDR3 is TGTGCCAGCAGCCCTTTCGGCGGGACAGAGAATGAGCAGTTCTTC.

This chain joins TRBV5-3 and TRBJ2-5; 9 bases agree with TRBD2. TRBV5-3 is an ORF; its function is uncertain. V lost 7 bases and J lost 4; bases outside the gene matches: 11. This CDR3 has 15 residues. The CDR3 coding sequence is TGTGCCAGATTGACTAGCGGAATTGGTCGAGAGACCCAGTACTTC. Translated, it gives CARLTSGIGRETQYF.

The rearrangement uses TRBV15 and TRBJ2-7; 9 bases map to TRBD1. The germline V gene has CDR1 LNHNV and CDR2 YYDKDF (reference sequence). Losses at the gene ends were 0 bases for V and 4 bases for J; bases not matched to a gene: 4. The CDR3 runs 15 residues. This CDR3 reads CATSREGTGWYEQYF. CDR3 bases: TGTGCCACCAGCAGAGAAGGGACAGGGTGGTACGAGCAGTACTTC.

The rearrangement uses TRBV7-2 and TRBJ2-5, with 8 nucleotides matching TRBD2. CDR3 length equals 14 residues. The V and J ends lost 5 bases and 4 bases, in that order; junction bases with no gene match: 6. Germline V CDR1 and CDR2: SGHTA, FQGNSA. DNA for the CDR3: TGTGCCAGCAGCGACCACGGGGGGGGAGAGACCCAGTACTTC. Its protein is CASSDHGGGETQYF.

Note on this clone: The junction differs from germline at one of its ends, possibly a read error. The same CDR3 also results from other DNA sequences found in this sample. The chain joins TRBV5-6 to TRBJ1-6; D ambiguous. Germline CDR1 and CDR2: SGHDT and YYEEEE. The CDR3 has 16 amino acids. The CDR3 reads CASSFLISSYNSPLHF. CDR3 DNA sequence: TGTGCCAGCAGCTTCCTGATTAGCTCCTATAATTCCCCCCTCCACTTT.

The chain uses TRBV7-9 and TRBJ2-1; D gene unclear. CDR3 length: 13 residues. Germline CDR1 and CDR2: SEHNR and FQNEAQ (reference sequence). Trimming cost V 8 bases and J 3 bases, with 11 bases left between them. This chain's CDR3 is CASGLFDYNEQFF. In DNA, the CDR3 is TGTGCCAGCGGGCTGTTTGACTACAATGAGCAGTTCTTC.

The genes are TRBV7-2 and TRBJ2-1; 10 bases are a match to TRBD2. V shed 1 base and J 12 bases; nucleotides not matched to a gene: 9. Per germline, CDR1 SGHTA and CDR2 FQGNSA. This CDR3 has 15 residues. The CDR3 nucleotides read TGTGCCAGCAGCTTAGTCGGACTAGCGGTCGCTGTGCAGTTCTTC. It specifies CASSLVGLAVAVQFF.

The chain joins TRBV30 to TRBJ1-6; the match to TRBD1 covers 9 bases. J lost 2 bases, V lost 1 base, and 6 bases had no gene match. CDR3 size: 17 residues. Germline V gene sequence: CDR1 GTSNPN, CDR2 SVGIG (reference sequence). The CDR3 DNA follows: TGTGCCTGGAGTGCGGGACAGGGAGGGACCTATAATTCACCCCTCCACTTT. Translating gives CAWSAGQGGTYNSPLHF. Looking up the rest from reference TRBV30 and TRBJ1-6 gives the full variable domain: SQTIHQWPATLVQPVGSPLSLECTVEGTSNPNLYWYRQAAGRGLQLLFYSVGIGQISSEVPQNLSASRPQDRQFILSSKKLLLSDSGFYLCAWSAGQGGTYNSPLHFGNGTRLTVT.

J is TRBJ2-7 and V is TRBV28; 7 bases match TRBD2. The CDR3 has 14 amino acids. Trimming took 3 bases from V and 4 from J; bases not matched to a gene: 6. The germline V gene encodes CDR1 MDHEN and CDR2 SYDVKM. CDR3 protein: CASSFQAGSYEQYF. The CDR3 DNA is TGTGCCAGCAGTTTTCAAGCGGGGTCATACGAGCAGTACTTC.

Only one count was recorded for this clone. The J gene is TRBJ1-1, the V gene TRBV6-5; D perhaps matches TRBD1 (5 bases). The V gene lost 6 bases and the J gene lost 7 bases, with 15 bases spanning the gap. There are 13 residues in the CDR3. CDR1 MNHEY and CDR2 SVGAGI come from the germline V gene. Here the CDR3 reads CASSPGGRDEAFF. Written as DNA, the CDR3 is TGTGCCAGCAGCCCGGGGGGGAGGGATGAAGCTTTCTTT.

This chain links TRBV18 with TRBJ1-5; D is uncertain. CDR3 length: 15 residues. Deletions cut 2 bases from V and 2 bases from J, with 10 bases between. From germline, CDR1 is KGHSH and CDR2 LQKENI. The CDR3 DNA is TGTGCCAGCTCACCAACTCCACCCCGCAATCAGCCCCAGCATTTT. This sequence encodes CASSPTPPRNQPQHF.

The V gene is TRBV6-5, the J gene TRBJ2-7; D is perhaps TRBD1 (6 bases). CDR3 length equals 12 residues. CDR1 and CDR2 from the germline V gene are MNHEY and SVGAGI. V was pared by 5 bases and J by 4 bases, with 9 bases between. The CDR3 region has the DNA TGTGCCAGCAGTGAAAGGGGGTACGAGCAGTACTTC. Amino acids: CASSERGYEQYF.

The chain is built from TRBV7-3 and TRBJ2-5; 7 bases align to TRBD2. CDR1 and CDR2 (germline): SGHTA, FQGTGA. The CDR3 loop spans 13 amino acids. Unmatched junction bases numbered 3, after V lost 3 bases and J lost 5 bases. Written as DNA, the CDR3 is TGTGCCAGCAGCTTTGAGGGAGGGGAGACCCAGTACTTC. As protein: CASSFEGGETQYF.